These T cell receptor beta chains were read from a single sample in a study of blood T cell repertoires in COVID-19. Repertoires were generated with immunoSEQ multiplex PCR, while TCRdb's copy carries only in-frame clones and drops some. The table includes 310,000 or so clones, roughly 90% detected once. Sequencing was done on a sample of PBMCs or T cells enriched from blood (not recorded which). The source is a woman between 18 and 30 years old who had recovered from COVID-19. Both conserved end residues are part of each CDR3. The D gene is left open where the match is weak. Size tells how often a clone was seen (once, few, many) or the class of an expanded clone, and some rows leave it out.

>TRBJ2-2|TRBV4-2|TRBD2|NA
CASSQVPGTSAGELFF
TGTGCCAGCAGCCAAGTTCCCGGGACTAGCGCCGGGGAGCTGTTTTTT
>TRBJ1-2|TRBV14|TRBD1|NA
CASSPPRDRGLGYTF
TGTGCCAGCAGCCCCCCCCGCGACAGGGGGCTAGGCTACACCTTC
>TRBJ2-2|TRBV4-3|NA|NA
CASSQDHRDTGELFF
TGCGCCAGCAGCCAAGATCACAGGGACACCGGGGAGCTGTTTTTT
>TRBJ2-7|TRBV6-5|TRBD1|NA
CASIIPGQASEQYF
TGTGCCAGCATAATCCCGGGACAGGCGAGCGAGCAGTACTTC
>TRBJ1-1|TRBV12-3/TRBV12-4|NA|once
CASSLDPKEVAFF
TGTGCCAGCAGCTTGGACCCGAAGGAGGTAGCTTTCTTT
>TRBJ1-1|TRBV19|NA|NA
CASTTSGGSKGTEAFF
TGTGCCAGTACAACATCCGGAGGGTCGAAGGGCACTGAAGCTTTCTTT
>TRBJ2-5|TRBV7-9|NA|NA
CASSPSETQYF
TGTGCCAGCAGCCCGTCAGAGACCCAGTACTTC
>TRBJ1-6|TRBV10-3|NA|NA
CAITEGGTQGRPLHF
TGTGCCATCACTGAGGGAGGCACACAGGGTCGGCCCCTCCACTTT
>TRBJ2-7|TRBV9|TRBD1|NA
CASSVGQGAYEQYF
TGTGCCAGCAGCGTAGGACAGGGAGCGTACGAGCAGTACTTC
>TRBJ2-7|TRBV27|TRBD2|few
CASSLHSGGASAYEQYF
TGTGCCAGCAGTTTACACAGCGGGGGGGCCTCTGCGTACGAGCAGTACTTC
>TRBJ2-7|TRBV28|NA|NA
CASNNRRTFSYEQYF
TGTGCCAGCAATAACAGGCGGACGTTCTCCTACGAGCAGTACTTC
>TRBJ1-1|TRBV5-4|NA|NA
CASSIPTGRRAEAFF
TGTGCCAGCAGCATCCCGACCGGGCGCAGGGCTGAAGCTTTCTTT
>TRBJ2-1|TRBV28|TRBD2|NA
CASSLGLAGAYNEQFF
TGTGCCAGCAGTTTAGGACTAGCGGGGGCATACAATGAGCAGTTCTTC
>TRBJ2-7|TRBV27|TRBD1|few
CASSLTGQAWQEQYF
TGTGCCAGCAGCCTTACCGGACAGGCTTGGCAGGAGCAATACTTC
>TRBJ1-1|TRBV19|NA|NA
CASSIRGTSNTEAFF
TGTGCCAGTAGTATTCGCGGCACCTCGAACACTGAAGCTTTCTTT
>TRBJ1-2|TRBV30|NA|NA
CARGIKQGYGYTF
TGTGCCCGTGGTATCAAACAGGGCTATGGCTACACCTTC
>TRBJ2-3|TRBV7-3|NA|NA
CASSFGGIGDTQYF
TGTGCCAGCAGCTTCGGGGGTATCGGGGATACGCAGTATTTT
>TRBJ2-7|TRBV7-9|TRBD2|NA
CASSLASGTKYF
TGTGCCAGCAGCTTAGCGTCCGGGACTAAGTACTTC
>TRBJ1-5|TRBV18|NA|NA
CASSPLRDNQPQHF
TGTGCCAGCTCACCACTGAGAGACAATCAGCCCCAGCATTTT
>TRBJ1-1|TRBV27|TRBD1|NA
CASSRQGGKPEAFF
TGTGCCAGCAGTAGACAGGGGGGGAAACCTGAAGCTTTCTTT
>TRBJ2-3|TRBV6-5|NA|NA
CASSRPYSSTDTQYF
TGTGCCAGCAGTCGTCCTTATTCTAGCACAGATACGCAGTATTTT
>TRBJ2-1|TRBV7-9|TRBD1|NA
CASSLSPVQGVYEQFF
TGTGCCAGCAGCCTATCCCCAGTACAGGGGGTTTATGAGCAGTTCTTC
>TRBJ2-1|TRBV5-5|TRBD1|NA
CASSYVPRGNEQFF
TGTGCCAGCAGCTACGTTCCCAGGGGGAATGAGCAGTTCTTC
>TRBJ1-2|TRBV10-3|TRBD1|NA
CAISEDRVSYGYTF
TGTGCCATCAGTGAGGACAGGGTCAGCTATGGCTACACCTTC
>TRBJ2-2|TRBV4-3|TRBD2|NA
CASSQQTSVNTGELFF
TGCGCCAGCAGCCAACAGACTAGCGTAAACACCGGGGAGCTGTTTTTT
>TRBJ2-1|TRBV29-1|TRBD2|NA
CSVALSGRDLMGMEQFF
TGCAGCGTTGCGCTTAGCGGGAGAGACCTCATGGGGATGGAGCAGTTCTTC
>TRBJ2-5|TRBV24-1|NA|NA
CATSDFAGQETQYF
TGTGCCACCAGTGATTTCGCGGGACAAGAGACCCAGTACTTC
>TRBJ2-3|TRBV3-1/TRBV3-2|TRBD2|NA
CASSQGPSGGRDTQYF
TGTGCCAGCAGCCAAGGGCCTAGCGGGGGTAGAGATACGCAGTATTTT
>TRBJ1-1|TRBV7-2|NA|few
CASSLEPRRTFEAFF
TGTGCCAGCAGCTTAGAACCCCGTAGGACATTTGAAGCTTTCTTT
>TRBJ1-6|TRBV2|NA|many
CASSSGFTSSYNSPLHF
TGTGCCAGCAGCTCAGGGTTTACGAGCTCCTATAATTCACCCCTCCACTTT
>TRBJ2-7|TRBV6-5|TRBD2|NA
CASSISGSSYEQYF
TGTGCCAGCAGTATAAGCGGGAGCTCCTACGAGCAGTACTTC
>TRBJ1-3|TRBV28|NA|NA
CASSFARSSGNTIYF
TGTGCCAGCAGTTTTGCACGGAGCTCTGGAAACACCATATATTTT
>TRBJ2-3|TRBV29-1|NA|NA
CSVEGRGSTDTQYF
TGCAGCGTTGAGGGCAGGGGAAGCACAGATACGCAGTATTTT
>TRBJ1-5|TRBV19|NA|NA
CASSRSGRSNQPQHF
TGTGCCAGTAGTCGGTCAGGGCGAAGCAATCAGCCCCAGCATTTT
>TRBJ1-2|TRBV12-3/TRBV12-4|TRBD1|NA
CASNINRGGYTF
TGTGCCAGCAACATTAACAGGGGAGGCTACACCTTC
>TRBJ1-2|TRBV28|NA|NA
CASSLAQNYGYTF
TGTGCCAGCAGTTTAGCACAGAACTATGGCTACACCTTC
>TRBJ2-7|TRBV7-2|NA|NA
CASSLDVRNDEQYF
TGTGCCAGCAGCTTAGATGTCAGGAACGACGAGCAGTACTTC
>TRBJ2-7|TRBV11-2|TRBD2|NA
CASSFLMGLAYEQYF
TGTGCCAGCAGCTTTCTCATGGGACTAGCCTACGAGCAGTACTTC
>TRBJ1-2|TRBV5-6|TRBD1|few
CASQTGDYGYTF
TGTGCCAGCCAGACAGGGGACTATGGCTACACCTTC
>TRBJ1-3|TRBV10-3|NA|NA
CAISESDISGNTIYF
TGTGCCATCAGTGAGTCTGACATCTCTGGAAACACCATATATTTT
>TRBJ2-3|TRBV7-9|TRBD1|NA
CASSLEIQGATDTQYF
TGTGCCAGCAGCTTAGAGATACAGGGGGCAACAGATACGCAGTATTTT
>TRBJ2-7|TRBV27|TRBD2|NA
CASSSKTGTSDYEQYF
TGTGCCAGCAGTTCCAAGACCGGGACTAGCGACTACGAGCAGTACTTC
>TRBJ1-2|TRBV7-9|NA|NA
CASSFAGSFYGYTF
TGTGCCAGCAGCTTTGCAGGGTCCTTCTATGGCTACACCTTC
>TRBJ1-1|TRBV13|NA|once
CASKESMNTEAFF
TGTGCCAGCAAGGAGAGCATGAACACTGAAGCTTTCTTT
>TRBJ2-7|TRBV5-1|TRBD1|NA
CASSPQTGSYEQYF
TGCGCCAGCAGCCCCCAGACAGGGTCCTACGAGCAGTACTTC
>TRBJ1-1|TRBV6-4|NA|NA
CASRPDRQTTEAFF
TGTGCCAGCAGACCTGACAGGCAAACAACTGAAGCTTTCTTT
>TRBJ1-5|TRBV5-6|NA|few
CASSLEDGGGQPQHF
TGTGCCAGCAGCTTGGAGGACGGAGGAGGGCAGCCCCAGCATTTT
>TRBJ2-7|TRBV28|NA|NA
CASSLFGESSYEQYF
TGTGCCAGCAGTTTATTCGGGGAAAGCTCCTACGAGCAGTACTTC
>TRBJ2-1|TRBV14|NA|NA
CASSHRGHSSYNEQFF
TGTGCCAGCAGCCACCGGGGACATAGCTCCTACAATGAGCAGTTCTTC
>TRBJ1-5|TRBV4-3|NA|NA
CASSSRVGNQPQHF
TGCGCCAGCAGCTCGCGGGTGGGGAATCAGCCCCAGCATTTT
>TRBJ1-2|TRBV7-9|NA|NA
CASTTLSYPYGYTF
TGTGCCAGCACCACTCTATCCTACCCTTATGGCTACACCTTC